The following is a T cell receptor beta chain sequence with its context. Its antigen remains unknown. This sample was taken from a study of shared clonotypes between healthy human individuals. Study context: Per donor, three plates held CD4 naive cells, three held CD4 memory, two held CD8 naive and one held CD8 memory. Study-wide points: Roughly 5% of naive CD4 clonotypes were shared across several donors. Memory subsets generally showed lower estimated richness than naive subsets.

The V gene lost 0 bases and the J gene lost 8 bases, with 17 bases spanning the gap. CDR1 is LNHNV, CDR2 YYDKDF, per germline (reference sequence). The CDR3 is 15 amino acids. In the original workflow: Junction-only immunoSEQ data arrived without quality scores, meaning filtering differed. Sequencing was performed with immunoSEQ multiplex PCR; in TCRdb, only in-frame clones are kept and a portion is missing. V, J and clone size are taken as reported in that table, and D and trimming were inferred from the DNA itself. The data show 2,500,000 or so clones, roughly 92% seen once. The gene calls are TRBV15 and TRBJ2-7; D possibly corresponds to TRBD2 (5 bases). The sequencing sample was made of naive CD4+ T cells from PBMCs. As to subset: CD45RA+ positively selected. The receptor was derived from a man aged 18 to 30 in good health. Some clones in this sample may be carry-over from other donors' samples. This CDR3 is CATSREVSGLEKQYF. DNA of the CDR3: TGTGCCACCAGCAGAGAGGTTTCGGGGTTGGAAAAGCAGTACTTC.